These 30 T cell receptor beta chains were all obtained from the same sample, sequenced in a study of glioma-infiltrating T cells. Using RNA template, CDR3s of TCR alpha and beta were amplified with iRepertoire arm-PCR. MiXCR, applied by TCRdb to the multiplex PCR reads, yields one record per CDR3 protein. This sample yields roughly 130,000 distinct CDR3 sequences, of which 24% are seen a single time; under 35% belongs to the top ten. Material for sequencing was glioma tissue, nonneoplastic brain tissue, or PBMCs (not recorded which). The receptors originated from a human donor with low-grade glioma or glioblastoma, undergoing nonglioma brain surgery, or in good health (not recorded which).

This clonotype was counted between two and nine times. This rearrangement joins TRBV20-1 to TRBJ1-5; no clear D. The CDR3 sequence is 15 residues long. Germline lookup yields CDR1 DFQATT and CDR2 SNEGSKA (reference sequence). Trimming pared 0 bases from V and 0 bases from J, leaving 9 bases between. CDR3 sequence: CSARDEGYSNQPQHF. The DNA for the CDR3 is TGCAGTGCTAGAGATGAAGGCTATAGCAATCAGCCCCAGCATTTT.

This clonotype was recorded at least ten times. This chain uses TRBV20-1 with TRBJ1-5; D is perhaps TRBD1 (6 bases). Trimming shortened V by 1 base and J by 0 bases, and 10 bases separated the two germline ends. The CDR3 has 15 residues. Germline values: CDR1 DFQATT, CDR2 SNEGSKA (reference sequence). The CDR3 loop is CSARGGPYSNQPQHF. Here the CDR3 DNA reads TGCAGTGCTAGAGGGGGGCCGTATAGCAATCAGCCCCAGCATTTT.

In the case of this clonotype: This may be a read error: a much more frequent sequence differs by one nucleotide. The chain is built from TRBV20-1 and TRBJ2-7; D is possibly TRBD2 (6 bases). CDR1 is DFQATT and CDR2 is SNEGSKA in the germline V gene (reference sequence). The CDR3 extends over 15 amino acids. V was trimmed by 2 bases and J by 3 bases, leaving 17 bases between them. The CDR3 reads CSARMRGLVVYEQYV. CDR3 coding DNA: TGCAGTGCTAGAATGCGGGGCTTAGTGGTCTACGAGCAGTACGTC.

This clonotype was observed many times. The J gene is TRBJ2-3, the V gene TRBV7-9; no firm D call. CDR3 length equals 14 residues. Germline values: CDR1 SEHNR, CDR2 FQNEAQ (reference sequence). V was pared by 1 base and J by 2 bases, with 7 bases between. The CDR3 sequence is CASSLVGNTDTQYF. CDR3 DNA sequence: TGTGCCAGCAGCTTAGTAGGCAACACAGATACGCAGTATTTT. Together with reference TRBV7-9 and TRBJ2-3, the CDR3 gives the full variable domain: DTGVSQNPRHKITKRGQNVTFRCDPISEHNRLYWYRQTLGQGPEFLTYFQNEAQLEKSRLLSDRFSAERPKGSFSTLEIQRTEQGDSAMYLCASSLVGNTDTQYFGPGTRLTVL.

This clonotype was counted only a few times. The chain is built from TRBV7-6 and TRBJ2-5; D remains unclear. V shed 1 base and J shed 5 bases, with 14 bases lying between them. The CDR3 is made up of 15 amino acids. Per germline, CDR1 SGHVS and CDR2 FNYEAQ. The CDR3 is CASSLDPTPRETQYF. In DNA, the CDR3 is TGTGCCAGCAGCTTAGATCCCACTCCTCGGGAGACCCAGTACTTC.

As to this clonotype: This may be a read error: a much more frequent sequence differs by one nucleotide. This sequence joins TRBV6-5 and TRBJ2-5, with D possibly called TRBD1 or TRBD2 (5 bases each). This CDR3 has 16 residues. V was clipped by 0 bases and J by 9 bases, with 20 bases between them. Germline V gene data show CDR1 as MNHEY and CDR2 as SVGAGI. The CDR3 protein is CASSYSPTGTEEAQYF. In DNA form, the CDR3 reads TGTGCCAGCAGTTACTCTCCAACAGGCACGGAGGAGGCCCAGTACTTC.

On this clonotype itself: One end of the junction varies from germline; a read error may be responsible. This chain connects TRBV27 to TRBJ2-3, with 7 nucleotides matching TRBD2. Germline V gene data show CDR1 as MNHEY and CDR2 as SMNVEV (reference sequence). The CDR3 has 17 residues. The CDR3 reads CASSFIGGSQSTDKQYF. In DNA form, the CDR3 reads TGTGCCAGCAGTTTTATCGGGGGGAGCCAAAGCACAGATAAGCAGTATTTT.

There are a few counts of this clonotype. This chain connects TRBV4-1 to TRBJ1-4; D possibly corresponds to TRBD1 (6 bases). Germline assignment: CDR1 MGHRA and CDR2 YSYEKL. V was clipped by 3 bases and J by 0 bases, with 17 bases between them. The CDR3 spans 18 residues. CDR3 residues: CASSQYTQGLSTNEKLFF. As DNA, the CDR3 is TGCGCCAGCAGCCAGTATACACAGGGACTTTCAACTAATGAAAAACTGTTTTTT.

A few counts support this clonotype. The rearrangement uses TRBV24-1 and TRBJ2-1; D ambiguous. V lost 0 bases to trimming and J lost 0 bases, with 8 bases between them. Looked up from germline, CDR1 is KGHDR and CDR2 is SFDVKD. This CDR3 is 16 amino acids long. CDR3 nucleotide sequence: TGTGCCACCAGTGATTTGGCGGCTACCTCCTACAATGAGCAGTTCTTC. Residues: CATSDLAATSYNEQFF.

In this sample, this clonotype turned up a few times. The J gene is TRBJ2-5, the V gene TRBV5-1; D is undetermined. V lost 0 bases to trimming and J lost 0 bases, with 9 bases between them. Germline V gene sequence: CDR1 SGHRS, CDR2 YFSETQ. The CDR3 is 15 residues long. In DNA, the CDR3 is TGCGCCAGCAGCTTGGATATAGGGTACCAAGAGACCCAGTACTTC. Amino acid sequence: CASSLDIGYQETQYF.

The table lists this clonotype with a few counts. The rearrangement joins TRBV7-2 to TRBJ2-2; D gene uncertain. Germline V lookup: CDR1 SGHTA, CDR2 FQGNSA. Trimming shortened V by 5 bases and J by 6 bases, and 10 bases separated the two germline ends. CDR3 size: 13 residues. The CDR3, as DNA: TGTGCCAGCAGCCCCTACGCGGCCGGGGAGCTGTTTTTT. It codes for CASSPYAAGELFF. Full variable domain (outside the CDR3, taken from reference TRBV7-2 and TRBJ2-2): GAGVSQSPSNKVTEKGKDVELRCDPISGHTALYWYRQSLGQGLEFLIYFQGNSAPDKSGLPSDRFSAERTGGSVSTLTIQRTQQEDSAVYLCASSPYAAGELFFGEGSRLTVL.

This clonotype was detected ten times or more. This sequence joins TRBV20-1 and TRBJ2-3; D perhaps matches TRBD2 (5 bases). There are 13 residues in the CDR3. From germline, CDR1 is DFQATT and CDR2 SNEGSKA (reference sequence). The CDR3 loop is CSARASRVDTQYF. The CDR3 DNA is TGCAGCGCGAGGGCCTCCCGGGTAGATACGCAGTATTTT.

In its sample, this clonotype was seen a few times. V gene TRBV7-3 combines with J gene TRBJ2-1; D is possibly TRBD2 (7 bases). V was cut by 5 bases and J by 4 bases, with 15 bases left in between. Germline CDR1 and CDR2: SGHTA and FQGTGA. The CDR3 is made up of 15 amino acids. The CDR3 region has the DNA TGTGCCAGCAGCGAGGGAGGGGGGGGATACAATGAGCAGTTCTTC. Its translation: CASSEGGGGYNEQFF.

This clonotype has just a few counts. The chain couples TRBV7-2 to TRBJ2-2; 9 bases match TRBD2. In germline, CDR1 is SGHTA, CDR2 FQGNSA. CDR3 length: 14 amino acids. V lost 5 bases to trimming and J lost 10 bases; unmatched junction nucleotides: 8. The CDR3, as DNA: TGTGCCAGCAGCCCGACTAGCGGAGCCTTGGAGCTGTTTTTT. Translated, it gives CASSPTSGALELFF.

This clonotype was seen more than once but under ten times. This chain joins TRBV7-6 and TRBJ1-1; possible D gene TRBD1, 5 bases. There are 14 residues in the CDR3. Germline V gene data show CDR1 as SGHVS and CDR2 as FNYEAQ. Trimming took off 5 bases at V and 2 bases at J, with 12 bases between the two ends. CDR3 sequence (DNA): TGTGCCAGCAGCCGGGGACCCTCCAACACTGAAGCTTTCTTT. The encoded protein is CASSRGPSNTEAFF.

This clonotype was observed a handful of times. The chain employs TRBV7-8 and TRBJ2-1; 9 bases fit TRBD2. In germline, CDR1 is SGHVS, CDR2 FQNEAQ. Trimming at V came to 5 bases and at J to 3 bases, leaving 5 bases not matched to a gene. The CDR3 is 15 residues long. The CDR3 loop is CASSQRGANYNEQFF. CDR3 DNA sequence: TGTGCCAGCAGCCAGCGGGGGGCCAACTACAATGAGCAGTTCTTC.

This clonotype has a handful of counts. The rearrangement uses TRBV5-5 and TRBJ2-1, with D perhaps matching TRBD2 (5 bases). The germline gives CDR1 SGHKS, CDR2 YYEKEE (reference sequence). The length of the CDR3 is 15 residues. The V and J ends lost 1 base and 0 bases respectively, with 8 bases between them. Here the CDR3 reads CASSLNRDSYNEQFF. In DNA, the CDR3 is TGTGCCAGCAGCTTGAACCGGGACTCCTACAATGAGCAGTTCTTC.

This clonotype was detected ten times or more. The rearrangement uses TRBV4-1 and TRBJ1-1; D is unclear. This CDR3 has 13 amino acids. Germline V gene lookup returns CDR1 MGHRA and CDR2 YSYEKL. The V end was cut by 1 base, the J end by 4 bases, with 7 bases between. The CDR3 coding sequence is TGCGCCAGCAGCCAAGGCCATACCACTGAAGCTTTCTTT. Translation gives CASSQGHTTEAFF.

With regard to this clonotype: A much larger clone lies one base from this, so it may be a read error. The chain combines TRBV20-1 with TRBJ1-5, with 8 positions matching TRBD1. The germline V gene has CDR1 DFQATT and CDR2 SNEGSKA (reference sequence). The CDR3 sequence is 15 residues long. DNA of the CDR3: TGCAATGCTCGCGACAGGGGACTTAGCAATCAGCCCCAGCATTTT. This sequence encodes CNARDRGLSNQPQHF.

The chain joins TRBV29-1 to TRBJ1-1; D is undetermined. This CDR3 is 15 amino acids long. V was pared by 0 bases and J by 1 base, with 12 bases between. CDR1 and CDR2 from the germline V gene are SQVTM and ANQGSEA. CDR3 sequence reads: CSVEDLRWANTEAFF. In DNA form, the CDR3 reads TGCAGCGTTGAAGATCTTCGCTGGGCGAACACTGAAGCTTTCTTT. Combining the CDR3 with reference TRBV29-1 and TRBJ1-1 gives the whole variable domain SAVISQKPSRDICQRGTSLTIQCQVDSQVTMMFWYRQQPGQSLTLIATANQGSEATYESGFVIDKFPISRPNLTFSTLTVSNMSPEDSSIYLCSVEDLRWANTEAFFGQGTRLTVV.

Points on this clonotype: A read error may account for a junction end that differs from germline. V gene TRBV28 combines with J gene TRBJ1-2; D might be TRBD1 (5 bases). The CDR3 consists of 13 residues. The germline gives CDR1 MDHEN, CDR2 SYDVKM. This CDR3 is CASSYPRDDGNTF. Here the CDR3 DNA reads TGTGCCAGCAGTTATCCCAGGGACGATGGCAACACCTTC.

This clonotype appeared a few times. The chain has TRBV4-2 and TRBJ2-3; D is possibly TRBD1 or TRBD2 (6 bases each). The CDR3 extends over 18 amino acids. V was shortened by 2 bases and J by 3 bases, with 21 bases between the two germline ends. Germline CDR1 and CDR2: LGHNA and YNFKEQ. The CDR3 bases are TGTGCCAGCAGCCAACCCGCCCAGGGGAGGAAGACTACAGATACGCAGTATTTT. Protein sequence: CASSQPAQGRKTTDTQYF.

The V gene is TRBV7-9, the J gene TRBJ2-1, with D unclear. Trimming removed 3 bases from V and 0 bases from J, with 6 bases in between. This CDR3 region has 14 residues. Germline CDR1 reads SEHNR; CDR2 reads FQNEAQ (reference sequence). CDR3 sequence: CASSFGPSYNEQFF. The CDR3 nucleotides are TGTGCCAGCAGCTTTGGTCCCTCCTACAATGAGCAGTTCTTC.

This clonotype occurred a few times. The chain recombines TRBV12-3 or TRBV12-4 with TRBJ2-1; TRBD1 agrees at 7 bases. The CDR3 has 13 amino acids. The J segment lost 6 bases and the V segment lost 2 bases, leaving 1 base of the junction unmatched. DNA for the CDR3: TGTGCCAGCAGTTTAAGGGGGCTCAATGAGCAGTTCTTC. Its translation is CASSLRGLNEQFF.

The rearrangement joins TRBV2 to TRBJ2-3; D gene uncertain. Deletions cut 2 bases from V and 4 bases from J, with 7 bases between. Germline CDR1 is SNHLY and CDR2 is FYNNEI. This CDR3 spans 13 amino acids. The CDR3 reads CASSENRADTQYF. CDR3 in DNA: TGTGCCAGCAGTGAAAATAGGGCAGATACGCAGTATTTT.

Details on this clonotype: This sequence may be a read error, since a much larger clone differs from it by one base. The rearrangement joins TRBV20-1 to TRBJ2-3; D is ambiguous. In germline, CDR1 is DFQATT, CDR2 SNEGSKA (reference sequence). CDR3 length: 13 residues. Trimming took off 3 bases at V and 10 bases at J, with 17 bases between the two ends. CDR3 sequence reads: CSARATHSDAQYF. For the CDR3, the DNA is TGCAGTGCTAGGGCTACTCACTCCGATGCGCAGTATTTT.

About this clonotype itself: With a much larger clone just one base away, this may be a read error. This rearrangement joins TRBV14 to TRBJ2-3; D may be TRBD2 (5 bases). Germline V gene data show CDR1 as SGHDN and CDR2 as FVKESK. The CDR3 sequence is 13 residues long. V shed 5 bases and J shed 10 bases, with 16 bases lying between them. The CDR3 loop reads CASSGTARDAQYF. In nucleotides, the CDR3 is TGTGCCAGCAGCGGAACAGCTCGGGATGCGCAGTATTTT.

This clonotype was counted between two and nine times. CDR3 region: CASSSRRTGELFF. CDR3 DNA: TGTGCCAGCAGCTCCCGTAGAACCGGGGAGCTGTTTTTT. The chain combines TRBV7-2 with TRBJ2-2; D ambiguous. The germline V and J ends were trimmed by 4 bases and 5 bases, with 8 bases remaining between them. This CDR3 has 13 amino acids. From germline, CDR1 is SGHTA and CDR2 FQGNSA.

As for this clonotype: This may be a read error, as it is one base from a much larger clone. V and J are TRBV6-6 and TRBJ1-1; TRBD1 matches at 12 bases. The germline V gene encodes CDR1 MNHNY and CDR2 SVGAGI (reference sequence). V shed 7 bases, J shed 9 bases, and the junction held 9 bases outside the gene matches. This CDR3 contains 14 residues. CDR3 sequence: CASNEGQGAWQAFF. CDR3 bases: TGTGCCAGCAACGAGGGACAGGGGGCCTGGCAAGCTTTCTTT.

V and J are TRBV29-1 and TRBJ2-5; D is unclear. CDR1 and CDR2 (germline): SQVTM, ANQGSEA. V lost 0 bases, J lost 8 bases, and 13 bases lay in between. CDR3 length equals 13 residues. The CDR3 loop reads CSVEDPSPKTQYF. The CDR3 DNA reads as TGCAGCGTTGAAGATCCGTCCCCGAAAACCCAGTACTTC.